The 23 T cell receptor beta chains presented below share a single source sample, sequenced in a study of type 1 regulatory T cells. Via MiXCR, TCRdb re-called the reads, giving one row per CDR3 protein. The table has 80,000 to 100,000 distinct CDR3 sequences, about 28% seen once; the top ten hold 2.2%. The sample comprised CD4+ T cells, either the whole sample or a sorted fraction (not recorded which). Receptors originate from a human donor in good health.

This clonotype was seen repeatedly, ten times or more. The chain is built from TRBV12-3 or TRBV12-4 and TRBJ2-4; 11 nucleotides line up with TRBD2. V shed 5 bases, J shed 0 bases, and the junction held 0 bases outside the gene matches. The CDR3 sequence is 15 residues long. The CDR3: CASSGTSGAKNIQYF. In DNA, the CDR3 is TGTGCCAGCAGTGGGACTAGCGGAGCCAAAAACATTCAGTACTTC.

The V gene is TRBV9, the J gene TRBJ2-7, with D unresolved. This CDR3 spans 13 amino acids. Germline V lookup: CDR1 SGDLS, CDR2 YYNGEE. The V gene lost 4 bases and the J gene lost 0 bases, with 8 bases spanning the gap. The DNA of the CDR3 is TGTGCCAGCAGCTTAGCAGTCTCCTACGAGCAGTACTTC. This gives the protein CASSLAVSYEQYF.

This chain joins TRBV20-1 and TRBJ2-1, with D maybe TRBD2 (5 bases). Trimming stripped 5 bases from V and 4 bases from J, with 21 bases between. CDR3 size: 16 residues. Germline loops: CDR1 DFQATT, CDR2 SNEGSKA (reference sequence). CDR3 region: CSALKRSNLGYNEQFF. In DNA, the CDR3 is TGCAGTGCTCTAAAGCGGTCGAATCTGGGGTACAATGAGCAGTTCTTC.

The chain is built from TRBV15 and TRBJ2-5; the D gene is possibly TRBD2 (7 bases). CDR1 is LNHNV, CDR2 YYDKDF, per germline (reference sequence). The germline V and J ends were trimmed by 0 bases and 1 base, with 15 bases remaining between them. The CDR3 is 17 amino acids. This CDR3 reads CATSRDLGGAPQETQYF. As DNA, the CDR3 is TGTGCCACCAGCAGAGATTTGGGGGGGGCCCCCCAAGAGACCCAGTACTTC.

The chain recombines TRBV18 with TRBJ1-1, with D hard to call. Trimming removed 4 bases from V and 1 base from J, with 4 bases in between. The CDR3 contains 12 residues. CDR1 is KGHSH and CDR2 is LQKENI in the germline V gene. CDR3: CASSRQNTEAFF. The CDR3 DNA reads as TGTGCCAGCTCACGACAGAACACTGAAGCTTTCTTT.

V is TRBV6-1 and J is TRBJ2-5, with a possible D match to TRBD1 (6 bases). The CDR3 sequence is 14 residues long. V was pared by 0 bases and J by 4 bases, with 9 bases between. CDR1 and CDR2 (germline): MNHNS, SASEGT. The CDR3 loop reads CASSEAQGGETQYF. The CDR3 DNA reads as TGTGCCAGCAGTGAAGCCCAAGGGGGAGAGACCCAGTACTTC.

V is TRBV4-1 and J is TRBJ2-7; 8 positions agree with TRBD2. The CDR3 is 18 residues long. Germline CDR1 is MGHRA and CDR2 is YSYEKL. V shed 1 base and J 2 bases; nucleotides not matched to a gene: 13. The CDR3 DNA follows: TGCGCCAGCAGCCAAGGCCCCCTCGGGAGGGAGATCACCTACGAGCAGTACTTC. Its protein product is CASSQGPLGREITYEQYF.

The V call is TRBV5-5, the J call TRBJ2-2; D could derive from TRBD1 or TRBD2 (5 bases each). The germline CDR1 and CDR2 sequences are SGHKS and YYEKEE (reference sequence). CDR3 length: 15 residues. V was clipped by 3 bases and J by 0 bases, with 9 bases between them. The CDR3 DNA sequence: TGTGCCAGCAGCTCCGGGACCCCGAACACCGGGGAGCTGTTTTTT. This gives the protein CASSSGTPNTGELFF.

The chain links TRBV20-1 to TRBJ2-1; D is possibly TRBD2 (6 bases). Germline CDR1 reads DFQATT; CDR2 reads SNEGSKA (reference sequence). The CDR3 is made up of 14 amino acids. Trimming shortened V by 3 bases and J by 7 bases, and 16 bases separated the two germline ends. The CDR3 bases are TGCAGTGCTAGTCCTAGCGCCGGTGTAAATGAGCAGTTCTTC. This gives the protein CSASPSAGVNEQFF.

This chain connects TRBV12-3 or TRBV12-4 to TRBJ2-1, with D perhaps matching TRBD1 (6 bases). The CDR3 runs 17 residues. Between the trimmed V and J ends, which lost 6 bases and 3 bases, there was a span of 21 bases. The CDR3 DNA reads as TGTGCCAGCAGCCATCCGTCTTCGAGGGACAACTACAATGAGCAGTTCTTC. Translating gives CASSHPSSRDNYNEQFF.

The rearrangement joins TRBV7-9 to TRBJ2-1; D tentatively fits TRBD1 or TRBD2 (5 bases each). V dropped 4 bases and J dropped 6 bases, with 25 bases sitting between them. The germline V gene has CDR1 SEHNR and CDR2 FQNEAQ (reference sequence). The CDR3 consists of 18 residues. The CDR3: CASSSLTGAGGGSNEQFF. The CDR3 DNA is TGTGCCAGCAGCTCCCTAACTGGGGCCGGAGGCGGGTCCAATGAGCAGTTCTTC.

V usage is TRBV5-6 and J usage is TRBJ1-3; D call uncertain. V lost 6 bases and J 0 bases, leaving 7 bases between the germline ends. The V gene's germline CDR1 is SGHDT and CDR2 YYEEEE. The length of the CDR3 is 13 residues. CDR3 nucleotides: TGTGCCAGCACCCGACGCTCTGGAAACACCATATATTTT. This sequence encodes CASTRRSGNTIYF.

The V gene is TRBV9, the J gene TRBJ1-6; possibly TRBD1 for D (6 bases). Germline CDR1 reads SGDLS; CDR2 reads YYNGEE. The CDR3 contains 16 residues. V was shortened by 0 bases and J by 9 bases, with 16 bases between the two germline ends. CDR3 nucleotide sequence: TGTGCCAGCAGCGTAGCTGGATCAGGGGTGGGTTCACCCCTCCACTTT. It translates to CASSVAGSGVGSPLHF.

In its sample, this clonotype was seen a few times. The chain recombines TRBV20-1 with TRBJ1-1, with D unclear. Per the germline V gene, CDR1 is DFQATT and CDR2 is SNEGSKA (reference sequence). Trimming removed 7 bases from V and 1 base from J, with 19 bases in between. The CDR3 has 15 residues. The CDR3 protein is CSVASVWAGNTEAFF. CDR3 DNA sequence: TGCAGTGTCGCTTCTGTGTGGGCAGGGAACACTGAAGCTTTCTTT.

The sample holds a few counts of this clonotype. The chain employs TRBV20-1 and TRBJ1-6; D is ambiguous. The CDR3 runs to 13 residues. V was trimmed by 3 bases and J by 7 bases, leaving 10 bases between them. The germline gives CDR1 DFQATT, CDR2 SNEGSKA (reference sequence). The CDR3 reads CSARDSGNSPLHF. The CDR3 coding sequence is TGCAGTGCTAGGGACTCTGGGAATTCACCCCTCCACTTT.

The CDR3 region has the DNA TGCAGTGCTCGACTAGCGGGATCCCATGAGCAGTTCTTC. Its protein product is CSARLAGSHEQFF. V usage is TRBV20-1 and J usage is TRBJ2-1; 11 bases match TRBD2. The CDR3 is 13 amino acids. Germline CDR1 is DFQATT and CDR2 is SNEGSKA (reference sequence). V lost 5 bases, J lost 8 bases, and 5 bases stayed unmatched.

The rearrangement links TRBV5-4 to TRBJ2-7, with D unclear. Trimming left V 3 bases short and J 6 bases short, with 10 bases between. The CDR3 has 12 amino acids. CDR1 SGHNT and CDR2 YYREEE come from the germline V gene (reference sequence). Here the CDR3 DNA reads TGTGCCAGCAGCTCGGCGCGGAGCGAGCAGTACTTC. Its translation is CASSSARSEQYF. Full variable domain (outside the CDR3, taken from reference TRBV5-4 and TRBJ2-7): ETGVTQSPTHLIKTRGQQVTLRCSSQSGHNTVSWYQQALGQGPQFIFQYYREEENGRGNFPPRFSGLQFPNYSSELNVNALELDDSALYLCASSSARSEQYFGPGTRLTVT.

This clonotype has just a few counts. This rearrangement joins TRBV27 to TRBJ2-2, with D unclear. Per the germline V gene, CDR1 is MNHEY and CDR2 is SMNVEV (reference sequence). Between the trimmed V and J ends, which lost 6 bases and 4 bases, there was a span of 6 bases. The CDR3 consists of 12 residues. Here the CDR3 DNA reads TGTGCCAGCAGCTCCTTCACCGGGGAGCTGTTTTTT. Translating gives CASSSFTGELFF.

The chain recombines TRBV20-1 with TRBJ2-5, with TRBD2 matching over 12 bases. The germline V gene encodes CDR1 DFQATT and CDR2 SNEGSKA (reference sequence). Trimming took 5 bases from V and 3 from J; bases not matched to a gene: 7. The CDR3 has 15 amino acids. CDR3 bases: TGCAGTGCTGGGGACCGACTAGCGGGAGAAGAGACCCAGTACTTC. Translating it yields CSAGDRLAGEETQYF.

V is TRBV20-1 and J is TRBJ1-2; D unresolved. Germline loops: CDR1 DFQATT, CDR2 SNEGSKA (reference sequence). V lost 5 bases and J 9 bases, leaving 16 bases between the germline ends. This CDR3 region has 12 residues. CDR3 in DNA: TGCAGTGCTTCGACCCTGGATTATAGCTACACCTTC. It translates to CSASTLDYSYTF.

The chain combines TRBV7-8 with TRBJ2-7; D call uncertain. Deletions cut 1 base from V and 3 bases from J, with 13 bases between. This CDR3 is 15 amino acids long. Germline values: CDR1 SGHVS, CDR2 FQNEAQ. CDR3 in amino acids: CASSLGPGPFYEQYF. CDR3 DNA sequence: TGTGCCAGCAGCTTAGGGCCGGGCCCTTTCTACGAGCAGTACTTC.

The gene calls are TRBV5-1 and TRBJ2-1; no firm D call. V was trimmed by 2 bases and J by 8 bases, leaving 11 bases between them. Per germline, CDR1 SGHRS and CDR2 YFSETQ. The CDR3 spans 13 residues. The CDR3 here is CASSFGSSDEQFF. CDR3 bases: TGCGCCAGCAGCTTTGGTTCCTCGGATGAGCAGTTCTTC.

V is TRBV3-1 and J is TRBJ2-1, with 10 bases lining up with TRBD2. V was pared by 1 base and J by 9 bases, with 6 bases of the junction left unmatched. This CDR3 is built from 15 residues. CDR1 and CDR2 from the germline V gene are LGHDT and YNNKEL (reference sequence). The CDR3 reads CASSQVPGLASEQFF. The CDR3 DNA is TGTGCCAGCAGCCAAGTTCCGGGACTAGCGTCTGAGCAGTTCTTC.